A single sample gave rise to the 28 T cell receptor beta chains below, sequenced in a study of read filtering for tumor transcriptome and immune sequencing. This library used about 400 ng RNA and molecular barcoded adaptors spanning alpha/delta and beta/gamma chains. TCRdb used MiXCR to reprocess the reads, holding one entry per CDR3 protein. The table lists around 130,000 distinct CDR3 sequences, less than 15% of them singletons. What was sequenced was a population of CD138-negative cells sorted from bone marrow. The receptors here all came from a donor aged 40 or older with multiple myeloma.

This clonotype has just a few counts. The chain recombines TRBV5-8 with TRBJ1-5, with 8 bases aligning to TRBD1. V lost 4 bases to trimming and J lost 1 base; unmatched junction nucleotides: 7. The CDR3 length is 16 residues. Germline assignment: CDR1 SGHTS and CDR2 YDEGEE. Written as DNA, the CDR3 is TGTGCCAGCAGCCCCGGGACAGGACAGAGCAATCAGCCCCAGCATTTT. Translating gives CASSPGTGQSNQPQHF.

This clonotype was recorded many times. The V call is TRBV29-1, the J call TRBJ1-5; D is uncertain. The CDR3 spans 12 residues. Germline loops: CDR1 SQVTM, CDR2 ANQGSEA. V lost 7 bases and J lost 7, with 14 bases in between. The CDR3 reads CSASTGGQPQHF. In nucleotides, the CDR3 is TGCAGCGCGTCGACTGGTGGCCAGCCCCAGCATTTT.

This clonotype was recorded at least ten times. The chain's CDR3 is CASSLNSNEQFF. In DNA form, the CDR3 reads TGTGCCAGCAGCTTAAATAGCAATGAGCAGTTCTTC. The chain combines TRBV7-3 with TRBJ2-1; D unresolved. CDR1 is SGHTA, CDR2 FQGTGA, per germline. The V gene lost 1 base and the J gene lost 6 bases, with 4 bases spanning the gap. The CDR3 covers 12 residues.

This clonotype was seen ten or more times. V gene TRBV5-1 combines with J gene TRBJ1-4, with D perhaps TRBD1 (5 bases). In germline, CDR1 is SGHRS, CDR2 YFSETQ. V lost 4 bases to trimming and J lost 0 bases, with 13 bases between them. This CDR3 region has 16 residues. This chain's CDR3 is CASSTWGSSTNEKLFF. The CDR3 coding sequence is TGCGCCAGCAGCACGTGGGGCAGTTCAACTAATGAAAAACTGTTTTTT.

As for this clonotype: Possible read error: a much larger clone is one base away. CDR3 protein: CAGSVGRNTEAFF. The CDR3 coding sequence is TGTGCCGGCAGTGTCGGAAGGAACACTGAAGCTTTCTTT. The chain has TRBV6-1 and TRBJ1-1, with unresolved D. Germline V gives CDR1 MNHNS, CDR2 SASEGT. The CDR3 spans 13 residues.

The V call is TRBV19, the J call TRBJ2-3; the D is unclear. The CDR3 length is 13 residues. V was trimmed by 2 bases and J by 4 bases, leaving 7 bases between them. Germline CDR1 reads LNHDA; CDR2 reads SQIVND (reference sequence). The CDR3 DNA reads TGTGCCAGTAGTATATCGGTAGCAGATACGCAGTATTTT. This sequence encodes CASSISVADTQYF.

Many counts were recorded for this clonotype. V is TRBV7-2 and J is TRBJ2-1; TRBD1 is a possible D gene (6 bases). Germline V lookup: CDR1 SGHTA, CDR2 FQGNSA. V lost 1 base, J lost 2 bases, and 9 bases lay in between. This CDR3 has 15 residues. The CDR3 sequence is CASSLVKGAYNEQFF. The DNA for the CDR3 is TGTGCCAGCAGCTTAGTAAAGGGGGCCTACAATGAGCAGTTCTTC.

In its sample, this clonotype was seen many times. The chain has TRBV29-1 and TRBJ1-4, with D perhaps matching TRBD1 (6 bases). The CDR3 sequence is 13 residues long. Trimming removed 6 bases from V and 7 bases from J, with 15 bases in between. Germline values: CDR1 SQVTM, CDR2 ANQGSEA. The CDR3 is CSVGGRTAEKLFF. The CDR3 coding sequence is TGCAGCGTGGGGGGCCGAACTGCTGAAAAACTGTTTTTT.

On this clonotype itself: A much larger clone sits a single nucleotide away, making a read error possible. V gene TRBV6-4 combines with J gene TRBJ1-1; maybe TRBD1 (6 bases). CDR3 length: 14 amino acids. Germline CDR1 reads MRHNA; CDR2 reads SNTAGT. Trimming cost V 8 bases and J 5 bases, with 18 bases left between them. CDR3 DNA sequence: TGTGCCAGCTGTCTATCAGGGGAAGGGACTGAAGCTTTCTTT. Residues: CASCLSGEGTEAFF.

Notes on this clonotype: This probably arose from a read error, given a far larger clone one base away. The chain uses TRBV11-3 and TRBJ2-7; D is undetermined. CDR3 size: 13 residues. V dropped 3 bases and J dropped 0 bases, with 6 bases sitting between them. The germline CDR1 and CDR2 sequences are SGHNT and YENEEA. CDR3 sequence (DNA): TGTGCCAGCAGCTTGAAGAGCTCCTACGAGCAGTACTTC. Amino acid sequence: CASSLKSSYEQYF.

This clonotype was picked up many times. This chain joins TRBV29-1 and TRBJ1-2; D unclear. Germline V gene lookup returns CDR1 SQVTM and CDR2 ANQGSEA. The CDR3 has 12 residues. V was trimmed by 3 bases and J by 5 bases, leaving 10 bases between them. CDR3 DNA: TGCAGCGTTGAGGAGATCGGTTATGGCTACACCTTC. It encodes CSVEEIGYGYTF.

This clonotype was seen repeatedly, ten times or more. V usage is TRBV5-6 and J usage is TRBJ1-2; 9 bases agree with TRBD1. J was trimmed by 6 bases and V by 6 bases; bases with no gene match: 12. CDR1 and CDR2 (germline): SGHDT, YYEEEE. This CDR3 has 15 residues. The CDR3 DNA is TGTGCCAGCATCAAACAGGGGGCGCTTGGCGATGGCTACACCTTC. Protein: CASIKQGALGDGYTF.

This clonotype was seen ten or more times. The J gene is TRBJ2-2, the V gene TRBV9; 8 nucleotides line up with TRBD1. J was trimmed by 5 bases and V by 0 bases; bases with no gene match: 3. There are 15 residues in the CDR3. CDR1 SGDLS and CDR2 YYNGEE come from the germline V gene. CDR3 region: CASSVVRGRTGELFF. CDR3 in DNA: TGTGCCAGCAGCGTAGTCAGGGGGCGAACCGGGGAGCTGTTTTTT.

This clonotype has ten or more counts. CDR3 sequence reads: CASSLEESYEQYF. For the CDR3, the DNA is TGCGCCAGCAGCTTGGAGGAATCCTACGAGCAGTACTTC. The V call is TRBV5-1, the J call TRBJ2-7, with D unresolved. CDR3 size: 13 residues. Germline lookup yields CDR1 SGHRS and CDR2 YFSETQ. V lost 0 bases, J lost 1 base, and 5 bases lay in between. Variable domain in full (rest from reference TRBV5-1 and TRBJ2-7): KAGVTQTPRYLIKTRGQQVTLSCSPISGHRSVSWYQQTPGQGLQFLFEYFSETQRNKGNFPGRFSGRQFSNSRSEMNVSTLELGDSALYLCASSLEESYEQYFGPGTRLTVT.

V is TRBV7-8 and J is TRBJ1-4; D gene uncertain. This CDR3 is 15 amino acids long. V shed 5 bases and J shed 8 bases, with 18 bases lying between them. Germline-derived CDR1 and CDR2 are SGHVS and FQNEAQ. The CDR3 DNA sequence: TGTGCCAGCAGCCCGGCACTCGGGGTTCAGGAAAAACTGTTTTTT. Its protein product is CASSPALGVQEKLFF.

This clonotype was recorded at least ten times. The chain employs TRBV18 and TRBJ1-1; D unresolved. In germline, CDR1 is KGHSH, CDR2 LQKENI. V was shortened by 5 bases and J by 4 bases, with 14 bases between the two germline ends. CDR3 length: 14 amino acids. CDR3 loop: CASSSWRAGTEAFF. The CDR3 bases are TGTGCCAGCTCAAGTTGGCGGGCCGGCACTGAAGCTTTCTTT.

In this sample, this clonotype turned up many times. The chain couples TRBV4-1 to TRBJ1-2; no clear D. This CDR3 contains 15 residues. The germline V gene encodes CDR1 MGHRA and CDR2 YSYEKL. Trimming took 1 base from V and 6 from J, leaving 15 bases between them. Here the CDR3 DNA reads TGCGCCAGCAGCCAAGCCCCGGGAGTGGTGGATGGCTACACCTTC. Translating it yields CASSQAPGVVDGYTF.

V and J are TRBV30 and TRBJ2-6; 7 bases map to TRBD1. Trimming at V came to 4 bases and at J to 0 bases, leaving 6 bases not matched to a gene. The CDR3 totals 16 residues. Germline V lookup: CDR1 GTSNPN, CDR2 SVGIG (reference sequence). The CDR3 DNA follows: TGTGCCTGGAAAAGACAGGGAACCTCTGGGGCCAACGTCCTGACTTTC. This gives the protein CAWKRQGTSGANVLTF.

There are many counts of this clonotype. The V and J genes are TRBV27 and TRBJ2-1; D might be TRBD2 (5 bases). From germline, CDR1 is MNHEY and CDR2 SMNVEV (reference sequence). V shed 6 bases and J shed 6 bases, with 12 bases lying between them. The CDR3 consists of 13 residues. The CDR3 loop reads CASRRRAVNEQFF. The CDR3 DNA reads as TGTGCCAGCAGGCGGCGGGCCGTCAATGAGCAGTTCTTC.

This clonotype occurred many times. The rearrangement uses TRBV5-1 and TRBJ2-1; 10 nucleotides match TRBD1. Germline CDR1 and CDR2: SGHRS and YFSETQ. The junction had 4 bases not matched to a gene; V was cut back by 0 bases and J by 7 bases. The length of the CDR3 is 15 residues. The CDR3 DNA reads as TGCGCCAGCAGCTTGGTGACAGGGGGCCTAAATGAGCAGTTCTTC. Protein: CASSLVTGGLNEQFF.

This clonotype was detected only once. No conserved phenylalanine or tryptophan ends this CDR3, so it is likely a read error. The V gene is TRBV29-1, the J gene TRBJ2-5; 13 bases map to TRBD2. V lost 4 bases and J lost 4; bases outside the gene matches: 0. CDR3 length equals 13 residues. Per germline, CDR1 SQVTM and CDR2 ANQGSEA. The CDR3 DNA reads TGCAGCGTTGGACTAGCGGGAGGAGAGACCCAGTACCTC. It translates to CSVGLAGGETQYL.

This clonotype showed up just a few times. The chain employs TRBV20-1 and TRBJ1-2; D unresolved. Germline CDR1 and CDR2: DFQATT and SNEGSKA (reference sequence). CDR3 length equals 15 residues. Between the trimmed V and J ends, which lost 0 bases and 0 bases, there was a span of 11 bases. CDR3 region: CSARDLGSPNYGYTF. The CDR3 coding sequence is TGCAGTGCTAGAGATCTCGGCAGCCCTAACTATGGCTACACCTTC.

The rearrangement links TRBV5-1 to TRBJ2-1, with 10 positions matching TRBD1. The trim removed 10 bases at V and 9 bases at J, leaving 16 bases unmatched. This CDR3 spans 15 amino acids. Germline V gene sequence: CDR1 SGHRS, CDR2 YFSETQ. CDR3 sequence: CAGTFGQGVRGEQFF. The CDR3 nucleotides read TGCGCCGGCACTTTCGGACAGGGGGTACGAGGTGAGCAGTTCTTC.

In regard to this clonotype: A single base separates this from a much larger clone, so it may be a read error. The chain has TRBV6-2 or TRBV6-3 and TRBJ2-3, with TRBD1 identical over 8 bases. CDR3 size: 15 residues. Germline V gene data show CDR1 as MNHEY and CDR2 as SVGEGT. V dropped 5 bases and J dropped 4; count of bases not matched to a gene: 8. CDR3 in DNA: TGTGCCAGCAGTCGGGACAGGTCCCTCTCAGATACGCAGTATTTT. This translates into CASSRDRSLSDTQYF.

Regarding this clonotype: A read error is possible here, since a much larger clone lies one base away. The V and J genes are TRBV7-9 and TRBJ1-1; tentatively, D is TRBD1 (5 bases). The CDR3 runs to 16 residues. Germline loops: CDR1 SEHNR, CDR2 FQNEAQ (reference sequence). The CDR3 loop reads CASSPKAGQGNTKAFF. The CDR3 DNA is TGTGCCAGCAGCCCCAAGGCGGGGCAGGGAAACACTAAAGCTTTCTTT.

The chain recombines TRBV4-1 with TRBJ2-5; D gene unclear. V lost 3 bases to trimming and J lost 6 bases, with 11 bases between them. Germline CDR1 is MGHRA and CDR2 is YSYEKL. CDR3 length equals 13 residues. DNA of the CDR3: TGCGCCAGCAGCCATGATGTGTTTCAGACCCAGTACTTC. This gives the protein CASSHDVFQTQYF.

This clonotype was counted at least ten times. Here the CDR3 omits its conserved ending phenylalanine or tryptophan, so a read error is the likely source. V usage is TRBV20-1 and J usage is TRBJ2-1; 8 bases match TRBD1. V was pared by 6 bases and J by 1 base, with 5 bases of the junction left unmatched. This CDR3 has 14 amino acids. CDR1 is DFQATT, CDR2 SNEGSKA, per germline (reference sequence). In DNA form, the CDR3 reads TGCAGTGCCACCGACAGGGGTTCCTACAATGAGCAGTTCCTC. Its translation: CSATDRGSYNEQFL.

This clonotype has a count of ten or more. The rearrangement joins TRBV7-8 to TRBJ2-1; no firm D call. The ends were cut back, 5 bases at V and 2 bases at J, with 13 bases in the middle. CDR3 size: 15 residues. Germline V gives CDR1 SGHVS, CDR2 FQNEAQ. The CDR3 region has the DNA TGTGCCAGCAGCCCGTTACTCGGAGCCTACAATGAGCAGTTCTTC. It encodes CASSPLLGAYNEQFF.